Listed here are 7 T cell receptor beta chains from one sample, sequenced in a study of blood T cells in healthy people across ages. Alongside a J-beta primer mix, a sample-barcoded 5' primer served in a second PCR lasting about 6 to 12 cycles. TCRdb reprocessed the 5' RACE reads with MiXCR, giving one entry per CDR3 protein. Seen here are about 780,000 distinct CDR3 sequences, around half observed once, and the top ten hold 15% to 20%. Specimen: blood. The receptor set was obtained from an elderly man in good health.

Only a few counts were recorded for this clonotype. The chain recombines TRBV12-3 or TRBV12-4 with TRBJ2-5, with a tentative D call TRBD1 (6 bases). This CDR3 is built from 15 residues. V was trimmed by 3 bases and J by 1 base, leaving 12 bases between them. CDR3 nucleotides: TGTGCCAGCAGTTTTCAGGGGAGAGCCCAAGAGACCCAGTACTTC. As protein: CASSFQGRAQETQYF.

This clonotype showed up just a few times. V usage is TRBV7-2 and J usage is TRBJ2-5; 8 positions agree with TRBD2. The J call may not be correct, given that the DNA end is closer to TRBJ2-7. Per germline, CDR1 SGHTA and CDR2 FQGNSA. CDR3 length: 14 residues. The CDR3 loop reads CASSLGTSFFEQYF. CDR3 nucleotide sequence: TGTGCCAGCAGCTTAGGGACTAGCTTCTTCGAGCAGTACTTC.

This sequence joins TRBV7-9 and TRBJ2-1; 11 bases align to TRBD2. The germline CDR1 and CDR2 sequences are SEHNR and FQNEAQ (reference sequence). Trimming cost V 6 bases and J 10 bases; bases outside gene matches: 5. The CDR3 has 13 amino acids. CDR3 region: CASRLLAGEEQFF. CDR3 coding DNA: TGTGCCAGCAGGTTACTAGCGGGAGAAGAGCAGTTCTTC.

This clonotype has more than one count but fewer than ten. This chain's CDR3 is CASSLVGGTKNIQYF. The CDR3 DNA reads as TGTGCCAGCAGCTTAGTCGGGGGAACCAAAAACATTCAGTACTTC. The V call is TRBV11-3, the J call TRBJ2-4, with a possible D match to TRBD2 (6 bases). Trimming left V 1 base short and J 2 bases short, with 9 bases between. Germline-derived CDR1 and CDR2 are SGHNT and YENEEA. CDR3 length: 15 residues.

This clonotype was observed many times. The rearrangement uses TRBV10-3 and TRBJ2-7; 14 nucleotides match TRBD2. V trimming: 4 bases; J trimming: 4 bases; junction bases outside the gene matches: 9. The germline CDR1 and CDR2 sequences are ENHRY and SYGVKD. The length of the CDR3 is 17 residues. The CDR3: CAISVLGLAGDRYEQYF. The CDR3 DNA reads TGTGCCATCAGTGTTTTGGGACTAGCGGGGGATCGATACGAGCAGTACTTC.

The chain combines TRBV7-9 with TRBJ2-7, with D possibly being TRBD1 or TRBD2 (5 bases each). V gave up 7 bases and J gave up 0 bases, with 22 bases separating them. Germline loops: CDR1 SEHNR, CDR2 FQNEAQ (reference sequence). The CDR3 is made up of 17 amino acids. The CDR3 here is CASTDAPGRSSSYEQYF. In nucleotides, the CDR3 is TGTGCCAGCACCGACGCCCCGGGACGCTCGAGCTCCTACGAGCAGTACTTC.

As regards this clonotype: A much bigger clone sits one base away, suggesting this may be a read error. CDR3 in amino acids: CASRRQNENLKDEQYF. In nucleotides, the CDR3 is TGTGCCAGCAGGCGGCAAAACGAGAACCTTAAAGACGAGCAGTACTTC. The rearrangement joins TRBV27 to TRBJ2-7; no clear D gene. Germline CDR1 and CDR2: MNHEY and SMNVEV (reference sequence). The CDR3 has 16 amino acids. V was clipped by 6 bases and J by 5 bases, with 23 bases between them.